This entry lists 24 T cell receptor beta chains sequenced from one sample in a study of human T cells and chemical hapten exposure. MiXCR, run by TCRdb on the RACE reads, gives a single entry per CDR3 protein. The sample has 350,000 to 400,000 distinct CDR3 sequences, less than 6.5% seen once. As to time point: pre-sensitization, week 0. Treatment defined: therapeutic diphenylcyclopropenone sensitization with weekly scalp DPC. Sequencing was performed on whole blood, taken in connection with sensitization to the hapten diphenylcyclopropenone (DPC). The receptors here all came from a woman between 50 and 59 years old with alopecia areata. Some clones in this sample may be carry-over from other donors' samples.

This clonotype was counted a few times. The chain combines TRBV9 with TRBJ2-2, with unresolved D. The CDR3 consists of 16 residues. Germline assignment: CDR1 SGDLS and CDR2 YYNGEE. V lost 0 bases to trimming and J lost 5 bases, with 14 bases between them. The CDR3 region has the DNA TGTGCCAGCAGCGTAGAAGCTACGGAACGAACCGGGGAGCTGTTTTTT. Translating it yields CASSVEATERTGELFF.

The sample holds one count of this clonotype. A much larger clone is a single base away; this may be a read error. V gene TRBV5-1 combines with J gene TRBJ1-1, with 11 bases lining up with TRBD1. Germline CDR1 is SGHRS and CDR2 is YFSETQ. The CDR3 has 18 amino acids. The V gene end was trimmed by 3 bases and the J gene end by 5 bases; junction bases not matched to a gene: 15. The CDR3 region has the DNA TGCGCCAGCAGCTGCACCCCGGGACAGGGGGACTGGGAAACTGAAGCTTTCTTT. Amino acid sequence: CASSCTPGQGDWETEAFF.

This chain joins TRBV27 and TRBJ2-5, with D unresolved. There are 14 residues in the CDR3. Trimming removed 0 bases at V and 5 bases at J, with 10 bases between. In germline, CDR1 is MNHEY, CDR2 SMNVEV (reference sequence). CDR3 loop: CASSLSSGFETQYF. CDR3 nucleotides: TGTGCCAGCAGTTTATCTTCAGGTTTCGAGACCCAGTACTTC.

This clonotype has a handful of counts. V usage is TRBV9 and J usage is TRBJ1-1; D is perhaps TRBD1 (5 bases). Trimming cost V 3 bases and J 11 bases, with 14 bases left between them. This CDR3 is built from 12 residues. Germline V CDR1 and CDR2: SGDLS, YYNGEE. DNA for the CDR3: TGTGCCAGCAGCGGGGACGCCCCAGGGGCTTTCTTT. This translates into CASSGDAPGAFF. Supplemented by reference TRBV9 and TRBJ1-1, the full variable domain reads DSGVTQTPKHLITATGQRVTLRCSPRSGDLSVYWYQQSLDQGLQFLIQYYNGEERAKGNILERFSAQQFPDLHSELNLSSLELGDSALYFCASSGDAPGAFFGQGTRLTVV.

The sample holds many counts of this clonotype. The chain combines TRBV6-5 with TRBJ2-3; D not certain. Trimming removed 6 bases from V and 4 bases from J, with 11 bases in between. This CDR3 spans 13 amino acids. The germline gives CDR1 MNHEY, CDR2 SVGAGI. CDR3 protein: CASSRREADTQYF. The DNA of the CDR3 is TGTGCCAGCAGCCGGAGAGAGGCAGATACGCAGTATTTT.

This clonotype has only a few counts. The V and J genes are TRBV6-2 or TRBV6-3 and TRBJ2-1; 8 bases fit TRBD2. The CDR3 spans 17 residues. Germline V CDR1 and CDR2: MNHEY, SVGEGT. The V segment lost 3 bases and the J segment 0 bases; nucleotides outside the gene matches: 7. CDR3 sequence: CASSYNSGTTSYNEQFF. CDR3 in DNA: TGTGCCAGCAGTTATAATAGCGGGACGACCTCCTACAATGAGCAGTTCTTC.

This clonotype has just a few counts. The chain joins TRBV9 to TRBJ1-5; 7 bases match TRBD1. Germline CDR1 reads SGDLS; CDR2 reads YYNGEE. This CDR3 is 14 amino acids long. V was clipped by 0 bases and J by 5 bases; unmatched bases: 2. The CDR3, as DNA: TGTGCCAGCAGCGTAGGGACAGGTTATCAGCCCCAGCATTTT. Its translation: CASSVGTGYQPQHF.

This clonotype was seen many times. This rearrangement joins TRBV6-4 to TRBJ2-2, with no clear D. CDR1 MRHNA and CDR2 SNTAGT come from the germline V gene. Trimming removed 6 bases at V and 4 bases at J, with 12 bases between. CDR3 size: 14 residues. DNA of the CDR3: TGTGCCAGCAGCCCGGCCTTCTCCACCGGGGAGCTGTTTTTT. Translation gives CASSPAFSTGELFF.

This clonotype was seen ten or more times. V and J are TRBV11-2 and TRBJ2-2, with D uncertain. Germline V CDR1 and CDR2: SGHAT, FQNNGV. The CDR3 spans 18 residues. Trimming removed 1 base from V and 7 bases from J, with 22 bases in between. CDR3 amino acids: CASSLGISVASPGGELFF. In DNA, the CDR3 is TGTGCCAGCAGCTTAGGAATCTCGGTGGCGTCCCCTGGCGGGGAGCTGTTTTTT.

The sample holds a few counts of this clonotype. The chain is built from TRBV12-3 or TRBV12-4 and TRBJ1-4; the D gene is possibly TRBD1 (5 bases). Deletions cut 5 bases from V and 5 bases from J, with 9 bases between. The CDR3 length is 13 residues. The CDR3 here is CASSPRQNEKLFF. As DNA, the CDR3 is TGTGCCAGCAGTCCAAGACAGAATGAAAAACTGTTTTTT.

This clonotype was seen many times. The J gene is TRBJ2-7, the V gene TRBV12-5; D ambiguous. V was cut by 2 bases and J by 4 bases, with 3 bases left in between. Germline CDR1 is LGHNT and CDR2 is FRNRAP. The CDR3 contains 11 residues. In nucleotides, the CDR3 is TGTGCTAGTGGTTTGTTATACGAGCAGTACTTC. Residues: CASGLLYEQYF.

The V gene is TRBV29-1, the J gene TRBJ1-2, with 9 bases identical to TRBD1. Germline CDR1 is SQVTM and CDR2 is ANQGSEA. V lost 7 bases, J lost 0 bases, and 9 bases stayed unmatched. The length of the CDR3 is 15 residues. The CDR3 protein is CSGLARDRANYGYTF. DNA of the CDR3: TGCAGCGGACTAGCCCGGGACAGGGCTAACTATGGCTACACCTTC.

The CDR3 reads CSASAQGGTDTQYF. The CDR3 DNA is TGCAGTGCTAGCGCCCAGGGGGGCACAGATACGCAGTATTTT. This rearrangement joins TRBV20-1 to TRBJ2-3; TRBD1 agrees at 7 bases. V shed 3 bases and J 1 base; nucleotides not matched to a gene: 4. Looked up from germline, CDR1 is DFQATT and CDR2 is SNEGSKA (reference sequence). This CDR3 contains 14 residues.

This clonotype was detected ten times or more. One end of the junction is discordant with germline, which a read error may explain. V and J are TRBV28 and TRBJ2-3; D may be TRBD1 or TRBD2 (6 bases each). From germline, CDR1 is MDHEN and CDR2 SYDVKM. There are 12 residues in the CDR3. The CDR3 reads CASSPGAARGHF. The CDR3, as DNA: TGTGCCAGCAGCCCAGGGGCGGCTCGGGGGCATTTT.

This clonotype appeared a few times. J is TRBJ1-5 and V is TRBV7-2, with 8 bases fitting TRBD1. CDR1 and CDR2 from the germline V gene are SGHTA and FQGNSA. There are 15 residues in the CDR3. V trimming: 3 bases; J trimming: 6 bases; junction bases outside the gene matches: 7. DNA for the CDR3: TGTGCCAGCAGCTTGTCGGGGACAGGAGGTCAGCCCCAGCATTTT. Amino acids: CASSLSGTGGQPQHF.

The J gene is TRBJ1-5, the V gene TRBV2; tentative D call: TRBD1 (5 bases). Trimming stripped 4 bases from V and 4 bases from J, with 8 bases between. There are 13 residues in the CDR3. Germline values: CDR1 SNHLY, CDR2 FYNNEI. CDR3 in amino acids: CASSGTKNQPQHF. CDR3 nucleotide sequence: TGTGCCAGCAGTGGGACAAAGAATCAGCCCCAGCATTTT.

This clonotype was observed a handful of times. This chain joins TRBV11-2 and TRBJ2-1; 8 bases agree with TRBD2. This CDR3 contains 14 residues. With 6 bases clipped from V and 7 bases from J, the junction kept 8 bases outside the gene matches. Germline assignment: CDR1 SGHAT and CDR2 FQNNGV. The CDR3 DNA follows: TGTGCCAGCAGTACGAGCGGGAGCTATAATGAGCAGTTCTTC. It translates to CASSTSGSYNEQFF.

This clonotype showed up many times. The V call is TRBV12-3 or TRBV12-4, the J call TRBJ1-1; D unresolved. The CDR3 sequence is 13 residues long. The V gene lost 4 bases and the J gene lost 3 bases, with 9 bases spanning the gap. The chain's CDR3 is CASSYNLYTEAFF. CDR3 DNA sequence: TGTGCCAGCAGTTATAATTTGTACACTGAAGCTTTCTTT.

This clonotype was counted many times. V is TRBV29-1 and J is TRBJ2-7; 10 bases line up with TRBD1. V trimming: 3 bases; J trimming: 4 bases; junction bases outside the gene matches: 9. Germline V CDR1 and CDR2: SQVTM, ANQGSEA. The CDR3 covers 15 residues. CDR3 sequence reads: CSVEGMDRGFYEQYF. The CDR3 DNA follows: TGCAGCGTTGAGGGTATGGACAGGGGGTTTTACGAGCAGTACTTC.

This clonotype was observed many times. The V call is TRBV6-5, the J call TRBJ1-2; D may be TRBD1 (6 bases). The CDR3 has 12 amino acids. Trimming took off 10 bases at V and 4 bases at J, with 13 bases between the two ends. Germline CDR1 reads MNHEY; CDR2 reads SVGAGI. CDR3: CATSGTPYGYTF. CDR3 bases: TGTGCCACTTCCGGGACACCCTATGGCTACACCTTC.

This clonotype was seen more than once but under ten times. The chain recombines TRBV29-1 with TRBJ2-5; D gene unclear. The CDR3 runs 12 residues. V lost 7 bases and J lost 2, with 11 bases in between. Germline V gene sequence: CDR1 SQVTM, CDR2 ANQGSEA. CDR3 DNA: TGCAGCGAAAGACAAGCTCAAGAGACCCAGTACTTC. This translates into CSERQAQETQYF.

This clonotype was counted between two and nine times. The chain employs TRBV30 and TRBJ2-1; 9 nucleotides line up with TRBD2. There are 13 residues in the CDR3. The V gene's germline CDR1 is GTSNPN and CDR2 SVGIG (reference sequence). The trim removed 0 bases at V and 9 bases at J, leaving 3 bases unmatched. This chain's CDR3 is CAWSVPAGGEQFF. The CDR3 nucleotides are TGTGCCTGGAGTGTACCAGCGGGAGGTGAGCAGTTCTTC.

This clonotype was recorded at least ten times. The rearrangement uses TRBV28 and TRBJ1-2, with TRBD1 matching 8 bases. In germline, CDR1 is MDHEN, CDR2 SYDVKM. CDR3 size: 14 residues. With 6 bases clipped from V and 1 base from J, the junction kept 4 bases outside the gene matches. The CDR3 region has the DNA TGTGCCAGCAGCCAGGGGGCTGGTAACTATGGCTACACCTTC. This sequence encodes CASSQGAGNYGYTF.

V is TRBV7-9 and J is TRBJ2-6; D is undetermined. This CDR3 contains 17 residues. The V end was cut by 3 bases, the J end by 4 bases, with 16 bases between. The germline V gene encodes CDR1 SEHNR and CDR2 FQNEAQ (reference sequence). CDR3 sequence reads: CASSFPPGEAGANVLTF. In DNA form, the CDR3 reads TGTGCCAGCAGCTTCCCCCCAGGAGAGGCCGGGGCCAACGTCCTGACTTTC. Full variable domain (rest looked up from reference TRBV7-9 and TRBJ2-6): DTGVSQNPRHKITKRGQNVTFRCDPISEHNRLYWYRQTLGQGPEFLTYFQNEAQLEKSRLLSDRFSAERPKGSFSTLEIQRTEQGDSAMYLCASSFPPGEAGANVLTFGAGSRLTVL.